This T cell receptor (beta chain) stems from a study of T-cell reconstitution after alpha-beta-depleted transplantation in children. The authors prepared the TCRbeta library with unique molecular identifiers. MiXCR, run by TCRdb on the PCR reads, gives a single entry per CDR3 protein. The sample contains roughly 500,000 distinct CDR3 sequences, roughly 18% of which appear only once. This clonotype was counted between two and nine times. Germline CDR1 reads LNHDA; CDR2 reads SQIVND (reference sequence). V was shortened by 7 bases and J by 5 bases, with 14 bases between the two germline ends. The CDR3 sequence is 14 residues long.

This receptor was obtained from a human donor who donated a stem cell graft to a child with acute lymphoblastic leukemia. This chain connects TRBV19 to TRBJ2-2; D is possibly TRBD1 (6 bases). Source: PBMCs from the stem cell graft donor, taken from the stem cell graft. CDR3 DNA sequence: TGTGCCAGTATATCCCAGGGGCGAACCGGGGAGCTGTTTTTT. This codes for CASISQGRTGELFF.